Listed here are 27 T cell receptor beta chains from one sample, sequenced in a study of T cells in localized non-small cell lung cancer (dated by TCRdb to the early 2020s). The library was made by the immunoSEQ multiplex PCR assay. TCRdb's version of the immuneACCESS table is confined to in-frame rearrangements and falls short of the full clone set. An unresolved V gene accounts for under half of the shortfall where checked; the remainder is of unknown origin. The sample table shows roughly 26,000 clones, and 65% to 85% are seen once. The ten biggest clones cover 8.5% to 10% of the sample. Sequenced material: peripheral blood, taken before any cancer treatment. These receptors were obtained from a man aged 35 to 69 with stage III squamous cell lung carcinoma.

The chain employs TRBV6-5 and TRBJ1-3; D unresolved. This CDR3 is built from 15 residues. Germline-derived CDR1 and CDR2 are MNHEY and SVGAGI. V was trimmed by 0 bases and J by 6 bases, leaving 12 bases between them. The CDR3 DNA sequence: TGTGCCAGCAGTTACTCGTTGCCTGGTCTAAACACCATATATTTT. Translated: CASSYSLPGLNTIYF.

In this sample, this clone turned up once. The rearrangement joins TRBV5-1 to TRBJ1-2; D is possibly TRBD1 (5 bases). This CDR3 comprises 13 residues. V was shortened by 4 bases and J by 4 bases, with 11 bases between the two germline ends. The V gene's germline CDR1 is SGHRS and CDR2 YFSETQ. CDR3 amino acids: CASSGAATYGYTF. CDR3 DNA: TGCGCCAGCAGCGGGGCGGCGACCTATGGCTACACCTTC.

Judged by abundance, this clone is medium-sized. The chain uses TRBV28 and TRBJ1-5; D call uncertain. Germline CDR1 and CDR2: MDHEN and SYDVKM. The CDR3 has 12 amino acids. Trimming cost V 6 bases and J 9 bases, with 12 bases left between them. CDR3 amino acids: CASRGHGRPQHF. The CDR3 nucleotides are TGTGCCAGCAGAGGTCACGGGCGGCCCCAGCATTTT.

V usage is TRBV10-3 and J usage is TRBJ1-5, with TRBD1 as a possible D gene (6 bases). V shed 4 bases and J shed 4 bases, with 11 bases lying between them. The germline V gene encodes CDR1 ENHRY and CDR2 SYGVKD. This CDR3 is built from 14 residues. CDR3 nucleotide sequence: TGTGCCATCAGTGTAGGCAGGGGAAATCAGCCCCAGCATTTT. It is translated as CAISVGRGNQPQHF.

The genes are TRBV18 and TRBJ2-5; 8 bases fit TRBD2. J was trimmed by 2 bases and V by 6 bases; bases with no gene match: 8. The germline V gene has CDR1 KGHSH and CDR2 LQKENI. This CDR3 comprises 15 residues. In nucleotides, the CDR3 is TGTGCCAGCTCCCCTCGGGGGGGGAAACAAGAGACCCAGTACTTC. This sequence encodes CASSPRGGKQETQYF.

This clone was counted a single time. The chain employs TRBV18 and TRBJ2-2, with D uncertain. Looked up from germline, CDR1 is KGHSH and CDR2 is LQKENI. Trimming stripped 2 bases from V and 4 bases from J, with 2 bases between. The CDR3 loop spans 12 amino acids. CDR3 protein: CASSPFTGELFF. CDR3 bases: TGTGCCAGCTCACCATTCACCGGGGAGCTGTTTTTT.

This chain links TRBV11-2 with TRBJ2-3; 11 positions agree with TRBD2. The CDR3 has 15 amino acids. V lost 5 bases to trimming and J lost 5 bases; unmatched junction nucleotides: 6. Germline CDR1 and CDR2: SGHAT and FQNNGV. The CDR3 loop is CASSITGTSGDTQYF. The CDR3 nucleotides read TGTGCCAGCAGCATAACCGGGACTAGCGGAGATACGCAGTATTTT.

V is TRBV7-3 and J is TRBJ1-1, with 8 bases that match TRBD1. Germline loops: CDR1 SGHTA, CDR2 FQGTGA. J was trimmed by 5 bases and V by 4 bases; bases with no gene match: 9. The CDR3 is made up of 15 amino acids. The CDR3 coding sequence is TGTGCCAGCAGCTCACAACAGGGGGGTGGAACTGAAGCTTTCTTT. It codes for CASSSQQGGGTEAFF.

In DNA form, the CDR3 reads TGTGCCAGCAGTCCTTCTACAGGGGGCAATGAGCAGTTCTTC. This encodes CASSPSTGGNEQFF. J is TRBJ2-1 and V is TRBV27, with TRBD1 matching 8 bases. Germline CDR1 MNHEY, CDR2 SMNVEV (reference sequence). With V trimmed by 5 bases and J by 6 bases, 6 bases remained unmatched. This CDR3 contains 14 residues.

This chain uses TRBV18 with TRBJ1-2, with TRBD1 identical over 9 bases. The CDR3 loop spans 15 amino acids. Germline values: CDR1 KGHSH, CDR2 LQKENI. V gave up 3 bases and J gave up 4 bases; unmatched junction bases: 6. Here the CDR3 DNA reads TGTGCCAGCTCACCCGAGGGACAGGGCTTCTATGGCTACACCTTC. Translation: CASSPEGQGFYGYTF.

The J gene is TRBJ2-3, the V gene TRBV6-1; D tentatively reads TRBD1 or TRBD2 (6 bases each). V lost 7 bases to trimming and J lost 5 bases, with 13 bases between them. Germline loops: CDR1 MNHNS, CDR2 SASEGT. This CDR3 region has 13 residues. CDR3: CASTQGLIDTQYF. CDR3 DNA sequence: TGTGCCAGCACACAGGGACTCATAGATACGCAGTATTTT.

This clone showed up just once. V usage is TRBV25-1 and J usage is TRBJ2-7; tentatively, D is TRBD2 (5 bases). The CDR3 loop spans 17 amino acids. Germline CDR1 MGHDK, CDR2 SYGVNS. Trimming shortened V by 1 base and J by 0 bases, and 16 bases separated the two germline ends. For the CDR3, the DNA is TGTGCCAGCAGTGAATTAAGGGTTACTAGGAGCTCCTACGAGCAGTACTTC. Translating it yields CASSELRVTRSSYEQYF.

A word on this clone: With a much larger clone just one base away, this may be a read error. V is TRBV19 and J is TRBJ1-5; unclear D gene. The CDR3 is 12 residues long. V lost 3 bases and J lost 5, with 5 bases in between. Germline V lookup: CDR1 LNHDA, CDR2 SQIVND (reference sequence). The CDR3 region has the DNA TGTGCCAGTAGTATGGGGTATCAGCCCCAGCATTTT. Its protein is CASSMGYQPQHF.

J is TRBJ2-1 and V is TRBV13, with D possibly matching TRBD1 (6 bases). Germline V gives CDR1 PRHDT, CDR2 FYEKMQ (reference sequence). CDR3 length equals 14 residues. Trimming removed 5 bases at V and 5 bases at J, with 13 bases between. CDR3 bases: TGTGCCAGCAGCACCAGGGACATAAACAATGAGCAGTTCTTC. It yields the protein CASSTRDINNEQFF. The full variable domain, completed using reference TRBV13 and TRBJ2-1, is AAGVIQSPRHLIKEKRETATLKCYPIPRHDTVYWYQQGPGQDPQFLISFYEKMQSDKGSIPDRFSAQQFSDYHSELNMSSLELGDSALYFCASSTRDINNEQFFGPGTRLTVL.

V and J are TRBV13 and TRBJ1-1, with 7 nucleotides matching TRBD1. CDR3 length equals 14 residues. J lost 4 bases, V lost 4 bases, and 6 bases had no gene match. Per the germline V gene, CDR1 is PRHDT and CDR2 is FYEKMQ (reference sequence). CDR3 residues: CASSSSDRATEAFF. The CDR3 DNA reads as TGTGCCAGCAGCTCCTCCGACAGGGCCACTGAAGCTTTCTTT.

This rearrangement joins TRBV19 to TRBJ2-2, with 10 bases fitting TRBD2. The J segment lost 6 bases and the V segment lost 4 bases, leaving 11 bases of the junction unmatched. The CDR3 runs 17 residues. CDR1 LNHDA and CDR2 SQIVND come from the germline V gene (reference sequence). CDR3 amino acids: CASSTLAGPSRAGELFF. CDR3 nucleotides: TGTGCCAGTAGTACACTAGCGGGGCCCTCGCGGGCCGGGGAGCTGTTTTTT.

The CDR3: CASSPTGTDTQYF. The CDR3 DNA reads as TGTGCCAGCAGCCCCACGGGCACAGATACGCAGTATTTT. This chain connects TRBV5-6 to TRBJ2-3; unclear D gene. V lost 4 bases, J lost 1 base, and 7 bases lay in between. There are 13 residues in the CDR3. Germline-derived CDR1 and CDR2 are SGHDT and YYEEEE.

The rearrangement joins TRBV11-1 to TRBJ2-5; D remains unclear. In germline, CDR1 is SGHAT, CDR2 FQDESV (reference sequence). V lost 1 base, J lost 5 bases, and 17 bases lay in between. This CDR3 comprises 16 residues. CDR3 sequence reads: CASSLGGRRFWETQYF. The CDR3 nucleotides are TGTGCCAGCAGCTTAGGGGGAAGAAGGTTCTGGGAGACCCAGTACTTC.

The J gene is TRBJ2-2, the V gene TRBV11-3; 11 nucleotides align to TRBD1. In germline, CDR1 is SGHNT, CDR2 YENEEA. J was trimmed by 5 bases and V by 5 bases; bases with no gene match: 4. The CDR3 loop spans 15 amino acids. CDR3 loop: CASSVGTGGTGELFF. The CDR3 coding sequence is TGTGCCAGCAGCGTGGGGACAGGGGGAACCGGGGAGCTGTTTTTT.

A single count supports this clone. J is TRBJ1-1 and V is TRBV19; D is unresolved. CDR3 size: 13 residues. In germline, CDR1 is LNHDA, CDR2 SQIVND (reference sequence). V lost 4 bases and J 4 bases, leaving 10 bases between the germline ends. CDR3: CASSKGSGTEAFF. As DNA, the CDR3 is TGTGCCAGTAGTAAGGGCTCGGGCACTGAAGCTTTCTTT.

The chain carries TRBV19 and TRBJ1-2; D is unresolved. Germline assignment: CDR1 LNHDA and CDR2 SQIVND (reference sequence). Deletions cut 3 bases from V and 6 bases from J, with 11 bases between. The CDR3 contains 13 residues. This CDR3 reads CASSIGERDGYTF. DNA of the CDR3: TGTGCCAGTAGTATTGGGGAACGGGATGGCTACACCTTC.

This chain links TRBV6-5 with TRBJ1-1; D is perhaps TRBD1 (5 bases). The germline V and J ends were trimmed by 6 bases and 5 bases, with 16 bases remaining between them. The CDR3 has 14 amino acids. Germline CDR1 is MNHEY and CDR2 is SVGAGI. The CDR3 DNA sequence: TGTGCCAGCAGCTTGAGGGGTCCCGATACTGAAGCTTTCTTT. As protein: CASSLRGPDTEAFF.

The chain joins TRBV27 to TRBJ1-2; 7 bases map to TRBD1. V was clipped by 3 bases and J by 9 bases; unmatched bases: 13. This CDR3 has 15 amino acids. CDR1 is MNHEY, CDR2 SMNVEV, per germline (reference sequence). Here the CDR3 reads CASSLDNRQGTRYTF. The CDR3 region has the DNA TGTGCCAGCAGTTTGGATAACAGACAGGGTACGCGCTACACCTTC.

V and J are TRBV15 and TRBJ2-4; D unresolved. With 0 bases removed from V and 9 bases from J, the gap between germline ends came to 15 bases. This CDR3 spans 15 amino acids. CDR1 and CDR2 from the germline V gene are LNHNV and YYDKDF (reference sequence). The DNA for the CDR3 is TGTGCCACCAGCAGAGATCAAAAGGGATGGAGCATTCAGTACTTC. Its translation is CATSRDQKGWSIQYF.

This chain links TRBV5-1 with TRBJ1-4, with D unclear. Germline lookup yields CDR1 SGHRS and CDR2 YFSETQ. The V end lost 4 bases, the J end lost 6 bases, and 10 bases lay between the germline ends. The CDR3 runs 13 residues. The CDR3 here is CASSPTGDEKLFF. DNA for the CDR3: TGCGCCAGCAGCCCCACTGGGGATGAAAAACTGTTTTTT. Together with reference TRBV5-1 and TRBJ1-4, the CDR3 gives the full variable domain: KAGVTQTPRYLIKTRGQQVTLSCSPISGHRSVSWYQQTPGQGLQFLFEYFSETQRNKGNFPGRFSGRQFSNSRSEMNVSTLELGDSALYLCASSPTGDEKLFFGSGTQLSVL.

J is TRBJ2-5 and V is TRBV4-1; D is undetermined. The CDR3 sequence is 14 residues long. Germline V gene sequence: CDR1 MGHRA, CDR2 YSYEKL. Trimming left V 1 base short and J 5 bases short, with 11 bases between. Here the CDR3 DNA reads TGCGCCAGCAGCCAAGTAGGGTTTGGGGAGACCCAGTACTTC. This codes for CASSQVGFGETQYF.

The chain combines TRBV18 with TRBJ2-7, with D unclear. Germline CDR1 and CDR2: KGHSH and LQKENI. The CDR3 runs 15 residues. Trimming stripped 4 bases from V and 0 bases from J, with 13 bases between. In nucleotides, the CDR3 is TGTGCCAGCTCACTTAACGGTCGAAGCTCCTACGAGCAGTACGTC. Its protein is CASSLNGRSSYEQYV.